This is a list of T cell receptor beta chains from one sample in a study of monozygotic twins with inflammatory bowel disease. For each CDR3 protein, TCRdb gives one entry from its re-call of the 5' RACE reads, without DNA. The table lists over 200,000 distinct CDR3 sequences. Specimen: blood. These receptors were collected from a human donor with ulcerative colitis or Crohn's disease, or a healthy co-twin of an affected twin (not recorded which). CDR3s include the opening cysteine and the closing phenylalanine or tryptophan.

>16|TRBV12-3/TRBV12-4|TRBJ2-7
CASSFPSGTGAYEQYF
>14|TRBV7-2|TRBJ2-1
CASSLVGSFNEQFF
>14|TRBV7-2|TRBJ2-5
CASSLKTDQETQYF
>13|TRBV12-3/TRBV12-4|TRBJ2-5
CASSLGGGETQYF
>13|TRBV3-1|TRBJ2-1
CASSQGSRGEQFF
>16|TRBV7-6|TRBJ1-4
CASSLDPYRGKEKLFF
>12|TRBV20-1|TRBJ2-3
CSGGRVTDTQYF
>15|TRBV25-1|TRBJ1-2
CASSEMGGGLYGYTF
>14|TRBV6-5|TRBJ2-5
CASSLQGAEGTQYF
>17|TRBV6-1|TRBJ1-2
CASSEAGMAGEVRGYTF
>14|TRBV5-6|TRBJ2-7
CASSYTGHTYEQYF
>13|TRBV5-1|TRBJ2-2
CASSLTSTGELFF
>14|TRBV9|TRBJ2-2
CASSVVSFTGELFF
>14|TRBV19|TRBJ1-1
CASSRRGANTEAFF
>14|TRBV5-5|TRBJ2-7
CASSPTGTTYEQYF
>15|TRBV5-1|TRBJ2-3
CASSLTSGKGYTQYF
>15|TRBV7-8|TRBJ2-1
CASSLWGGRDNEQFF
>14|TRBV12-3/TRBV12-4|TRBJ1-3
CASIDRSYGNTIYF
>13|TRBV20-1|TRBJ1-4
CSAPPGGGEKLFF
>14|TRBV7-9|TRBJ1-5
CASSFLGSNQPQHF
>16|TRBV19|TRBJ2-5
CASSTDPGVSQETQYF
>15|TRBV7-9|TRBJ1-1
CASSLVSPGNTEAFF
>16|TRBV2|TRBJ2-7
CASSDVGSPKTYEQYF
>16|TRBV3-1|TRBJ1-1
CASSSYTGLGNTEAFF
>13|TRBV6-5|TRBJ2-5
CASSHPGVETQYF
>15|TRBV5-1|TRBJ1-5
CASSSDGQGGQPQHF
>15|TRBV5-1|TRBJ1-1
CASSLTWAGPVEAFF
>13|TRBV25-1|TRBJ1-1
CATSKGDYTEAFF
>16|TRBV5-5|TRBJ1-1
CASSSIEQVPETEAFF